The 20 T cell receptor beta chains in this list originate from one sample, sequenced in a study of CD8+ T cells in alopecia areata. Treatment given: oral pan-JAK inhibitor, 5-10 mg twice daily. TCR sequencing used cDNA made by reverse transcription of extracted RNA. The data were produced by immunoSEQ multiplex PCR, yet TCRdb's version contains in-frame clones alone and is incomplete. The sample shows approximately 200,000 clones, 58% of them seen only once. This sample comprised CD4+ T cells sorted from blood, obtained at week 24, from a patient treated with tofacitinib. The receptors derive from a human donor with alopecia areata.

In this sample, this clone turned up a few times. V and J are TRBV9 and TRBJ1-6, with D possibly TRBD1 on 5 matching bases. V was clipped by 0 bases and J by 3 bases, with 7 bases between them. The CDR3 is 15 residues long. The germline gives CDR1 SGDLS, CDR2 YYNGEE. CDR3 coding DNA: TGTGCCAGCAGCGTAGAGGGGAGCTATAATTCACCCCTCCACTTT. Translation gives CASSVEGSYNSPLHF.

The rearrangement joins TRBV7-9 to TRBJ1-2; D remains unclear. V was clipped by 2 bases and J by 2 bases, with 21 bases between them. Germline V gives CDR1 SEHNR, CDR2 FQNEAQ (reference sequence). CDR3 length: 18 residues. The CDR3 nucleotides are TGTGCCAGCAGCTTACCCCGCCTTTCCCTGGGAGAAAACTATGGCTACACCTTC. Residues: CASSLPRLSLGENYGYTF.

This chain connects TRBV11-2 to TRBJ2-5; D is ambiguous. With 3 bases removed from V and 2 bases from J, the gap between germline ends came to 7 bases. CDR1 and CDR2 from the germline V gene are SGHAT and FQNNGV. The CDR3 is 13 amino acids. The DNA for the CDR3 is TGTGCCAGCAGCTTTGGATGGCAAGAGACCCAGTACTTC. Residues: CASSFGWQETQYF. The variable domain in full, completed from reference TRBV11-2 and TRBJ2-5, reads EAGVAQSPRYKIIEKRQSVAFWCNPISGHATLYWYQQILGQGPKLLIQFQNNGVVDDSQLPKDRFSAERLKGVDSTLKIQPAKLEDSAVYLCASSFGWQETQYFGPGTRLLVL.

The chain has TRBV7-8 and TRBJ2-7; no reliable D call. CDR3 length: 12 residues. V was cut by 3 bases and J by 5 bases, with 8 bases left in between. From germline, CDR1 is SGHVS and CDR2 FQNEAQ. CDR3 sequence (DNA): TGTGCCAGCAGCTTTGATATTCACGAGCAGTACTTC. It encodes CASSFDIHEQYF.

The V and J genes are TRBV5-4 and TRBJ2-7; tentative D call: TRBD1 (6 bases). Germline CDR1 and CDR2: SGHNT and YYREEE (reference sequence). CDR3 length: 13 amino acids. Between the trimmed V and J ends, which lost 2 bases and 7 bases, there was a span of 13 bases. The CDR3 protein is CASSFSQGAEQYF. The CDR3 nucleotides read TGTGCCAGCAGCTTCTCACAGGGAGCGGAGCAGTACTTC.

In its sample, this clone was seen a few times. The V and J genes are TRBV7-9 and TRBJ2-5; no clear D gene. Trimming removed 1 base from V and 7 bases from J, with 10 bases in between. The germline V gene has CDR1 SEHNR and CDR2 FQNEAQ (reference sequence). This CDR3 comprises 13 residues. CDR3 loop: CASSLDPLGTQYF. CDR3 coding DNA: TGTGCCAGCAGCTTAGACCCGCTGGGGACCCAGTACTTC.

Concerning this clone itself: One end of the junction is discordant with germline, which a read error may explain. The chain joins TRBV29-1 to TRBJ1-2; D is ambiguous. The length of the CDR3 is 11 residues. Germline lookup yields CDR1 SQVTM and CDR2 ANQGSEA. CDR3 sequence: CRVGANYGYTF. The DNA of the CDR3 is TGCAGAGTTGGGGCTAACTATGGCTACACCTTC.

The rearrangement joins TRBV30 to TRBJ1-1, with D possibly matching TRBD1 (5 bases). CDR1 and CDR2 (germline): GTSNPN, SVGIG (reference sequence). The CDR3 has 14 residues. The ends were cut back, 4 bases at V and 5 bases at J, with 17 bases in the middle. CDR3 loop: CAWTPAGRGTEAFF. The CDR3 DNA follows: TGTGCCTGGACGCCGGCGGGGCGGGGAACTGAAGCTTTCTTT.

V and J are TRBV6-6 and TRBJ1-2; weak D call: TRBD1 (5 bases). Trimming took 0 bases from V and 2 from J, leaving 10 bases between them. The germline V gene encodes CDR1 MNHNY and CDR2 SVGAGI (reference sequence). This CDR3 comprises 15 residues. CDR3: CASSYSTGLNYGYTF. In DNA form, the CDR3 reads TGTGCCAGCAGTTACTCGACGGGACTCAACTATGGCTACACCTTC.

The V call is TRBV29-1, the J call TRBJ2-2, with TRBD1 matching 9 bases. The germline CDR1 and CDR2 sequences are SQVTM and ANQGSEA. V lost 7 bases to trimming and J lost 6 bases; unmatched junction nucleotides: 6. The CDR3 consists of 13 residues. CDR3 DNA: TGCAGCGGGGGGACAGGGCGATCCGGGGAGCTGTTTTTT. It encodes CSGGTGRSGELFF.

The J gene is TRBJ2-5, the V gene TRBV9, with D perhaps matching TRBD1 (5 bases). Trimming shortened V by 0 bases and J by 3 bases, and 9 bases separated the two germline ends. There are 14 residues in the CDR3. Germline V gene lookup returns CDR1 SGDLS and CDR2 YYNGEE. The CDR3 coding sequence is TGTGCCAGCAGCGTAGCCGGCAGGGAAGAGACCCAGTACTTC. This codes for CASSVAGREETQYF.

In nucleotides, the CDR3 is TGTGCCAGCAGTTACGGGAATTCACCCCTCCACTTT. Translating gives CASSYGNSPLHF. The rearrangement joins TRBV6-5 to TRBJ1-6, with D uncertain. V dropped 2 bases and J dropped 7 bases, with 3 bases sitting between them. The CDR3 is 12 residues long. Per the germline V gene, CDR1 is MNHEY and CDR2 is SVGAGI.

The chain is built from TRBV10-2 and TRBJ2-7, with D unresolved. Germline V gives CDR1 WSHSY, CDR2 SAAADI. The CDR3 spans 11 residues. V gave up 4 bases and J gave up 2 bases, with 3 bases separating them. CDR3 sequence (DNA): TGCGCCAGCAGTGCTGCCTACGAGCAGTACTTC. Translating gives CASSAAYEQYF.

This chain connects TRBV29-1 to TRBJ1-1; D is undetermined. CDR1 and CDR2 (germline): SQVTM, ANQGSEA. CDR3 size: 12 residues. V gave up 2 bases and J gave up 5 bases, with 9 bases separating them. CDR3 protein: CSVEPGETEAFF. The CDR3 DNA follows: TGCAGCGTTGAACCCGGGGAGACTGAAGCTTTCTTT. The whole variable domain, filled in from reference TRBV29-1 and TRBJ1-1, reads SAVISQKPSRDICQRGTSLTIQCQVDSQVTMMFWYRQQPGQSLTLIATANQGSEATYESGFVIDKFPISRPNLTFSTLTVSNMSPEDSSIYLCSVEPGETEAFFGQGTRLTVV.

This sequence joins TRBV5-6 and TRBJ2-7; a possible D gene is TRBD2 (6 bases). The CDR3 runs 14 residues. Germline lookup yields CDR1 SGHDT and CDR2 YYEEEE. Trimming shortened V by 4 bases and J by 3 bases, and 14 bases separated the two germline ends. CDR3 sequence (DNA): TGTGCCAGCAGCCGGGACCGGGGGATCTACGAGCAGTACTTC. Translation: CASSRDRGIYEQYF.

The rearrangement uses TRBV5-5 and TRBJ2-5; 7 bases are shared with TRBD2. Germline CDR1 is SGHKS and CDR2 is YYEKEE (reference sequence). This CDR3 has 14 amino acids. The V gene end was trimmed by 0 bases and the J gene end by 2 bases; junction bases not matched to a gene: 1. The CDR3 bases are TGTGCCAGCAGCTTGGGGCGGGGGCAAGAGACCCAGTACTTC. It translates to CASSLGRGQETQYF.

The sample holds a few counts of this clone. The V and J genes are TRBV15 and TRBJ2-5; 9 bases match TRBD1. Germline assignment: CDR1 LNHNV and CDR2 YYDKDF (reference sequence). The CDR3 sequence is 13 residues long. J was trimmed by 6 bases and V by 9 bases; bases with no gene match: 8. The CDR3 reads CATKGDRAKTQYF. In nucleotides, the CDR3 is TGTGCCACAAAAGGGGACAGGGCGAAGACCCAGTACTTC. The full variable domain, completed using reference TRBV15 and TRBJ2-5, is DAMVIQNPRYQVTQFGKPVTLSCSQTLNHNVMYWYQQKSSQAPKLLFHYYDKDFNNEADTPDNFQSRRPNTSFCFLDIRSPGLGDTAMYLCATKGDRAKTQYFGPGTRLLVL.

This clone appeared a few times. Other DNA sequences in this specimen translate into the identical CDR3. V and J are TRBV7-2 and TRBJ2-3; 7 bases line up with TRBD2. The CDR3 is made up of 16 amino acids. Unmatched junction bases numbered 4, after V lost 1 base and J lost 0 bases. The V gene's germline CDR1 is SGHTA and CDR2 FQGNSA. CDR3 amino acids: CASSLGLAASTDTQYF. The CDR3 region has the DNA TGTGCCAGCAGCTTAGGTCTAGCGGCTAGCACAGATACGCAGTATTTT.

The rearrangement links TRBV7-2 to TRBJ2-3; 9 positions match TRBD1. Germline V lookup: CDR1 SGHTA, CDR2 FQGNSA. The CDR3 is made up of 15 amino acids. V lost 5 bases, J lost 4 bases, and 7 bases stayed unmatched. The CDR3 DNA reads as TGTGCCAGCAGCCGCCACGGACAGGGGCCAGATACGCAGTATTTT. Residues: CASSRHGQGPDTQYF.

The chain links TRBV5-1 to TRBJ2-7; a weak D match, TRBD2 (5 bases). The CDR3 runs to 14 residues. V dropped 0 bases and J dropped 5 bases, with 12 bases sitting between them. CDR1 is SGHRS, CDR2 YFSETQ, per germline. The CDR3 nucleotides are TGCGCCAGCAGCTTGGCCACTACGGGGAACGAGCAGTACTTC. Translation: CASSLATTGNEQYF.